Listed here are 5 T cell receptor beta chains from one sample, sequenced in a study of blood T cell repertoires in COVID-19. The method was immunoSEQ multiplex PCR; TCRdb's version includes in-frame clones alone and lacks a portion of them. The sample has under 200,000 clones, around 86% seen once. Sequencing was carried out using peripheral blood. The receptors derive from a man aged 65-85 years with acute or convalescent COVID-19.

V usage is TRBV27 and J usage is TRBJ1-3, with D uncertain. V dropped 0 bases and J dropped 4 bases, with 10 bases sitting between them. CDR3 length: 15 residues. The germline CDR1 and CDR2 sequences are MNHEY and SMNVEV (reference sequence). This CDR3 is CASSLSGGSGNTIYF. The CDR3 region has the DNA TGTGCCAGCAGTTTATCCGGAGGGAGCGGAAACACCATATATTTT.

V and J are TRBV28 and TRBJ2-6, with D maybe TRBD2 (5 bases). Germline V gene lookup returns CDR1 MDHEN and CDR2 SYDVKM. CDR3 length: 15 amino acids. The V and J ends lost 2 bases and 4 bases respectively, with 9 bases between them. The DNA for the CDR3 is TGTGCCAGCAGTTTAACGGGGATCGGGGCCAACGTCCTGACTTTC. The encoded protein is CASSLTGIGANVLTF.

This chain uses TRBV24-1 with TRBJ2-3, with 8 bases fitting TRBD1. The V gene end was trimmed by 12 bases and the J gene end by 4 bases; junction bases not matched to a gene: 8. Germline V CDR1 and CDR2: KGHDR, SFDVKD. The CDR3 runs to 13 residues. CDR3 coding DNA: TGTGCCGTCGACAGGGGAGGATCAGATACGCAGTATTTT. Translating it yields CAVDRGGSDTQYF.

The chain links TRBV3-1 (or the pseudogene TRBV3-2) to TRBJ1-1; D unresolved. In germline, CDR1 is LGHDT, CDR2 YNNKEL (reference sequence). V gave up 0 bases and J gave up 1 base, with 6 bases separating them. The CDR3 has 14 residues. CDR3 sequence: CASSQEAANTEAFF. CDR3 DNA sequence: TGTGCCAGCAGCCAAGAGGCGGCGAACACTGAAGCTTTCTTT.

The chain uses TRBV7-3 and TRBJ2-1; no definite D call. CDR1 SGHTA and CDR2 FQGTGA come from the germline V gene. The CDR3 sequence is 15 residues long. With 4 bases removed from V and 0 bases from J, the gap between germline ends came to 10 bases. CDR3: CASSWATSSYNEQFF. For the CDR3, the DNA is TGTGCCAGCAGCTGGGCCACGAGCTCCTACAATGAGCAGTTCTTC.